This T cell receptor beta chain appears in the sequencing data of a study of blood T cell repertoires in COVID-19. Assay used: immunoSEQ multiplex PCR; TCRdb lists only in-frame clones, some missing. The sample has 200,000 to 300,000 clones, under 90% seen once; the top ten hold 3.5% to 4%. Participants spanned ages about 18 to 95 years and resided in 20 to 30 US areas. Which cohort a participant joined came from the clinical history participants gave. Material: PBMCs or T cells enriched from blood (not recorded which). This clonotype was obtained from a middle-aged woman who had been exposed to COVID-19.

The CDR3, as DNA: TGTGCCAGCAGCGTCACCGGGACAGTACCCAATCAGCCCCAGCATTTT. Protein product: CASSVTGTVPNQPQHF. The rearrangement links TRBV7-2 to TRBJ1-5; TRBD1 matches 7 bases. The CDR3 contains 16 residues. J lost 3 bases, V lost 5 bases, and 10 bases had no gene match. The germline CDR1 and CDR2 sequences are SGHTA and FQGNSA.